This TCR beta chain originates from a study of T cells in Graves' hyperthyroidism and ophthalmopathy. As for the study in general: Peripheral blood was acquired at first diagnosis, ahead of any therapy whatsoever. Study-level points and caveats: Most clonotypes expanded in thyroid above 0.001 were likewise present in blood.

This clonotype showed up many times. Its antigen remains unknown. Clinical symptoms, serum thyroxine, TRAb, thyroid ultrasound and orbital computed tomography informed diagnoses. The source of the PBMCs was around 10 ml of fresh peripheral blood. The CDR3 is made up of 17 amino acids. V was pared by 5 bases and J by 0 bases, with 11 bases of the junction left unmatched. CDR1 and CDR2 from the germline V gene are SNHLY and FYNNEI. The TCR beta CDR3 regions underwent amplification using RNA transcripts as the source. Carried out on the TCR CDR3, a first-round RT-PCR used the HTBI primer set. MiXCR, applied by TCRdb to the multiplex PCR reads, yields one record per CDR3 protein. The table records about 600,000 distinct CDR3 sequences, roughly 14% of them present only once.

This chain uses TRBV2 with TRBJ1-1; the match to TRBD1 covers 8 bases. This clonotype originated in a woman aged 45-60 years with Graves' ophthalmopathy. The specimen sequenced was blood. CDR3 DNA sequence: TGTGCCAGCAGTTCCGGACAGGGCCGCCACATGAACACTGAAGCTTTCTTT. Its protein is CASSSGQGRHMNTEAFF.